This T cell receptor (beta chain) was captured in a study of blood T cell repertoires in COVID-19 (dated by TCRdb to 2020 to 2022). Background on the whole study: Collaborator samples came from the United States, Italy and Spain and covered acute and convalescent phases of COVID-19. The repertoires were released in a freely available public database meant as a resource for research on the immune response to SARS-CoV-2. The prospective study material was composed of cDNA or gDNA derived from T cells, B-cell-depleted T cells, or PBMCs. Samples were obtained from the ongoing ImmuneRACE study (first 160 participants) and from about 1,300 subjects provided by 6 global collaborators. Subjects who had been exposed to COVID-19, were actively infected with it, or had recovered from it provided the deeply sampled blood TCRbeta repertoires that made up the dataset. A de-identified subject ID, COVID-19 status, age in years and sex were almost always included in the sample metadata. Where available, HLA class I and class II types were obtained from metadata supplied by the sample provider rather than from assay-based typing.

Study-wide conclusions, independent of this receptor: How much clinical and demographic metadata was included differed by source and by participant, and the metadata was provided uncurated.

TCRbeta CDR3 regions were amplified from genomic DNA using the immunoSEQ Assay, a bias-controlled multiplex PCR. The paper's data handling went like this. Nucleated cell counts per sample were estimated from amplification of reference gene primers within the assay. To quantify the absolute abundance of each unique TCRbeta CDR3 rearrangement, sequence reads were collapsed and filtered. For each sample, productive Simpson clonality was calculated as the square root of Simpson's diversity index across productive rearrangements. Imported from immuneACCESS, the table was reduced by TCRdb to in-frame sequences with V and J called. These copies leave out some clones; in studies compared against another copy, an unresolved V gene accounts for under half, and the cause of the remainder is not known. D and trimming come from the DNA, and the V and J calls and clone size come from that table. This sample is represented by about 81,000 clones; 84% of them were singletons. Under 15% of the sample is held by the ten biggest clonotypes.

In the case of this clone: Its antigen is currently not known. Nothing much larger sits one base from this clone, and base qualities are not available.

V and J are truncated by 4 bases and 5 bases respectively, leaving an intervening sequence of 15 bases. For CDR1 and CDR2, the germline V gene lists SGHRS and YFSETQ. Including cysteine and phenylalanine, the CDR3 has 14 amino acids. Only the CDR3 DNA stays, 42 bases, in frame from base 1. Whole blood was collected in K2EDTA tubes by collaborating institutions according to the institutions' own protocols. For TCRbeta analysis, collaborators shipped samples in one of three forms: frozen whole blood, isolated PBMCs, or DNA extracted from either of those sample types. The V gene is TRBV5-1 and the J gene is TRBJ1-2; possibly the D gene is TRBD1, per 6 matching bases. The sample was peripheral blood. The receptor was isolated from a human donor in a cohort sampled during active COVID-19. CDR3 reads: CASSAANRVYGYTF. The sequence in DNA is TGCGCCAGCAGCGCGGCAAACAGGGTTTATGGCTACACCTTC.